The clone carrying this T cell receptor (beta chain) was counted between two and nine times. What it recognizes is unknown. The data originate from a study of vaccination and CD4 T cells after COVID-19. Study details: The post-COVID sampling time was a median about 100 days after diagnosis, ranging from 35 to 161. From HCoV-229E, HCoV-OC43, HCoV-NL63 and SARS-CoV-2, overlapping spike peptides were used to stimulate the cells.

Findings and caveats of the study: When vaccine-specific clones from convalescent patients were examined, 304 of 307 were spike mono-reactive. The median count of SARS-CoV-2-reactive clonotypes rose from 21 to 38, not significantly.

Noted treatment: approximately 9-day PBMC culture with coronavirus spike peptide pools or control peptides (ViraFEST assay). Oncomine TCR Beta short-read sequencing was applied to DNA from cultured CD4+ T cells. Using its own MiXCR run on the PCR reads, TCRdb lists one record per CDR3 protein. The sample lists about 9,000 distinct CDR3 sequences, around half occurring once. CDR1 is GTSNPN and CDR2 is SVGIG in the germline V gene (reference sequence). The V and J ends lost 5 bases and 14 bases, in that order; junction bases with no gene match: 14. The CDR3 has 14 amino acids. What was sequenced was CD4+ T cells from blood, cultured in vitro. This TCR was sampled from a human donor who had recovered from COVID-19. The chain recombines TRBV30 with TRBJ1-6, with 8 bases matching TRBD1. Here the CDR3 reads CAWGPGTGPATLHF. The CDR3 DNA reads TGTGCCTGGGGGCCCGGGACAGGCCCTGCCACCCTCCACTTT. Full variable domain (missing parts from reference TRBV30 and TRBJ1-6): SQTIHQWPATLVQPVGSPLSLECTVEGTSNPNLYWYRQAAGRGLQLLFYSVGIGQISSEVPQNLSASRPQDRQFILSSKKLLLSDSGFYLCAWGPGTGPATLHFGNGTRLTVT.